The present T cell receptor (beta chain) was sequenced within a study of blood T cells in healthy people across ages (dated by TCRdb to the mid-2010s). Regarding the study in general: In model experiments, roughly one uniquely barcoded TCR beta cDNA molecule per two T cells was captured by template switching. Using deep sequencing normalized with unique cDNA molecular identifiers, the study measured how TCR beta repertoire diversity changes with age. Using the same blood draw, the study looked at two additional independent replicas of 1 million unique cDNA reads for two donors, one aged 18 to 30 and the other aged 80 or older. The donors were divided into four age groups: young (average about 16 years), middle-aged (approximately 39), aged (roughly 66) and long-lived (roughly 82).

The donors were roughly 40 Caucasian individuals from Russia, aged roughly 6 to 100 years, who were systemically healthy. Each donor gave approximately 9.3 milliliters of peripheral blood, collected into EDTA-treated Vacutainer tubes. Ficoll-Paque density-gradient centrifugation was used to isolate PBMCs, with at least 6.5 million per sample. Total RNA, at least 5 micrograms per sample, was extracted from PBMCs with Trizol reagent. For every donor, flow cytometry on a PBMC aliquot measured the percentage of naive CD45RAhigh/CD27high T cells. General findings and caveats noted by the study authors: Because the CMV infection status of the donors was unknown, age-related changes in expanded clonotypes may potentially have been confounded. Because profiling used bulk unsorted PBMCs, naive and antigen-experienced compartments could not be compared conclusively. Observed TCR beta diversity per million T cells fell roughly linearly with age, and a significant reduction was already apparent by age roughly 41. A strong correlation was found between observed TCR beta diversity and the percentage of naive T cells measured by flow cytometry. Estimates of total diversity based on one million sequenced T cells were regarded as lower bounds and as underestimates. Compared with the aged group, the long-lived group had more naive CD4+ T cells, fewer expanded clones and increased TCR diversity, a pattern suggesting age selection.

On this clonotype itself: This clone's antigen is unknown. Base qualities are not at hand, and no much larger clone is one base apart.

The library relied on 5' RACE. Sequenced using an Illumina HiSeq 2500. A second PCR of roughly 7 to 11 cycles was run with a J-beta primer mix and a sample-barcoded 5' primer. A unique molecular identifier was introduced onto each TCR beta cDNA molecule by a template-switch 5' adaptor carrying 12 random nucleotides. Each sample yielded at least 3 million CDR3-containing paired-end reads. First-strand cDNA was synthesized from all RNA with the Mint cDNA synthesis kit, primed by a TRBC-specific oligonucleotide. Following uracil-DNA glycosylase treatment, all cDNA underwent a first 18-cycle PCR with the universal primers M1SS and BC2_uni_R. As for the authors' bioinformatics: Each sample was normalized by randomly selecting 1 million high-quality reads, each carrying a distinct molecular identifier. Instead of being binned into consensus sequences, reads with shared molecular identifiers were discarded. MiTCR, run with a Q25 quality threshold and the strictest error-elimination algorithm, handled CDR3 identification, clonotype clustering and error correction. Lower-bound total TCR beta diversity was estimated with a nonparametric unseen species model using Euler transformation. TCRdb itself trimmed the public reads at Q25 with fastp, ran MiXCR and retained productive beta chains. Every entry covers one CDR3 protein and lists the most common genes and DNA from its rows. The V and J calls were determined by TCRdb, not by the authors. In all, the sample holds roughly 800,000 distinct CDR3 sequences, and 20% to 25% of those were seen once. Of the sample, more than 3% is held by the ten largest clones.

These data are also associated with another study on T cells of mothers and their children. That second report states: Donors were nine systemically healthy Caucasian individuals: three mothers and their six children. cDNA synthesis consumed the entire amount of extracted RNA, loaded at roughly 1.5 ug RNA in each 15 ul reaction. In the second PCR, sample barcodes and 2-4 random nucleotides were introduced via the M1S primer. Over 8 million TCR beta CDR3 reads came from each mother, compared with some 3 million reads from each child. In both related and unrelated pairs, thymic selection shapes the output of TCR recombination in a similar way, with inherited differences having only a minor effect. Normalized repertoire overlap was always slightly but never significantly higher in related than unrelated mother-child pairs. With a sensitivity of approximately 92 clones per million clonotypes, no persistent microchimeric T cell clones were detected. Deep NGS was used in the study to compare the TCR beta repertoires of mothers and children and to look for features that separate related mother-child pairs from unrelated individuals. Mothers averaged about 40 +/- 4 years of age and children averaged roughly 12 +/- 4 years. After adapter ligation with NEBNext reagents, the libraries were sequenced on Illumina HiSeq 2000 with 100+100 nt paired-end reads. To prevent cross-contamination, the mother and child libraries were prepared a month apart and were sequenced in separate runs. For each donor, somewhere between about 450,000 and 2,200,000 distinct TCR beta clonotypes were identified. Naive TCR beta clonotypes were estimated from low-frequency clonotypes matched to each donor's FACS-determined naive share, without sorting.

The sequenced sample consisted of blood. The sequence was obtained from a boy aged 5-17 years in good health.

CDR3 sequence: CSVEVPGGPYEQYF. The DNA sequence is as follows: TGCAGCGTTGAAGTACCAGGAGGTCCCTACGAGCAGTACTTC. The sequence links TRBV29-1 to TRBJ2-7; the D gene is perhaps TRBD2, from 5 matching bases. The CDR3 sequence holds 14 residues, the cysteine and phenylalanine included. The retained sequence is limited to the CDR3, 42 bases, with the frame set at the first base. CDR1 and CDR2 are drawn from the germline V gene: SQVTM, ANQGSEA. V is shortened by 1 base, J by 2 bases, and the region joining them spans 12 bases.